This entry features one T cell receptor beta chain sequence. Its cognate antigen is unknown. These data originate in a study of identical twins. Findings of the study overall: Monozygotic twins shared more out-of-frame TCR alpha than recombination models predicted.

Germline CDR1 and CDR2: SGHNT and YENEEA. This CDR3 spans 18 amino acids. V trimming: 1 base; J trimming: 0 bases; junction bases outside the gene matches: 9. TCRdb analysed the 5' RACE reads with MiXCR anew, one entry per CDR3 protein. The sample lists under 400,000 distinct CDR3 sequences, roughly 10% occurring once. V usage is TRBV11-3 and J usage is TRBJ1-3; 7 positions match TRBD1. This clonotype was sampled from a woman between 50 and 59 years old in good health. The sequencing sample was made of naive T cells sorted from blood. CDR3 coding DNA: TGTGCCAGCAGCTTAGCTATGGGACAGCCCGTCTCTGGAAACACCATATATTTT. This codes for CASSLAMGQPVSGNTIYF.